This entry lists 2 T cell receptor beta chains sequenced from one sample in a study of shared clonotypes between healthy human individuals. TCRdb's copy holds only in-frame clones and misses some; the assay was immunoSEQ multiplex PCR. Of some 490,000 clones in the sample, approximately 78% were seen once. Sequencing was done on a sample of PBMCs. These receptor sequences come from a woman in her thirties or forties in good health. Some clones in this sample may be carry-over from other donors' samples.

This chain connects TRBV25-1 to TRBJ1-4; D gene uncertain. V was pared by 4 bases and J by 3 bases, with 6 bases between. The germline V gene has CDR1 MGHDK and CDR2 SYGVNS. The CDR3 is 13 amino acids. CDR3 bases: TGTGCCAGCAGTGTTTCGGCTAATGAAAAACTGTTTTTT. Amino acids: CASSVSANEKLFF.

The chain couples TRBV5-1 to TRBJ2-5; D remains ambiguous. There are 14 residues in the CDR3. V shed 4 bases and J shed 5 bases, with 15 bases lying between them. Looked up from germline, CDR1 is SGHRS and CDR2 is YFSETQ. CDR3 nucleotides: TGCGCCAGCAGCCCCCGGACGGTTTCTGAGACCCAGTACTTC. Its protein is CASSPRTVSETQYF.